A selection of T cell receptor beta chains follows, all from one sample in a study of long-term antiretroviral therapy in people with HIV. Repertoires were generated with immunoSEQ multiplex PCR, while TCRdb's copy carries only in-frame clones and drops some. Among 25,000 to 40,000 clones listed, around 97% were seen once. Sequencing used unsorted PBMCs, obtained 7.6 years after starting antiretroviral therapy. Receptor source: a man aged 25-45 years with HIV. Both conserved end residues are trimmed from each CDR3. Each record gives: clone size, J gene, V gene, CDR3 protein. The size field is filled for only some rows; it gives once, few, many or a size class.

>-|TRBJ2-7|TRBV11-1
ASSLRTPPTYEQY
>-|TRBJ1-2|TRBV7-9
ASSLEGGSISGYT
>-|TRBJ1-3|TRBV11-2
ASSLESRTTFGNTIY
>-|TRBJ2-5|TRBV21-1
ASSKVGTEYQETQY
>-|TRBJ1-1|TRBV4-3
ASSQDRRGREAF
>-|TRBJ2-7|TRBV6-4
ASRAHPTSYEQY
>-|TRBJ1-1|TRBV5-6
ASSAQGTEAF
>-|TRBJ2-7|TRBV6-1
ASSDGLAGVTEQY
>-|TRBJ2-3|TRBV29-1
SVFNSGLAVLTDTQY
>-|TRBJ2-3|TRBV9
ASSQGIFGDTQY
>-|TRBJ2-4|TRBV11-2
ASSLVGQGVSLAKNIQY
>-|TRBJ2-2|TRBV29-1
SVAGGQSHTGELF
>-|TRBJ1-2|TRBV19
ASSLQGVYGYT
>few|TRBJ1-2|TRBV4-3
ASSRSTGHYGYT